The 26 T cell receptor beta chains below were found in one sample sequenced in a study of blood T cell repertoires in COVID-19. The repertoire was sequenced with immunoSEQ multiplex PCR; TCRdb's copy has only in-frame clones and lacks some. The sample consists of about 200,000 clones, around 88% of them appearing once. Sequenced: PBMCs or T cells enriched from blood (not recorded which). Every receptor here comes from a woman in her twenties or thirties who had been exposed to COVID-19.

On this clone itself: One junction end does not reproduce the germline sequence, and a read error may be involved. This sequence joins TRBV3-1 (or the pseudogene TRBV3-2) and TRBJ1-1; no definite D call. Germline loops: CDR1 LGHDT, CDR2 YNNKEL (reference sequence). The CDR3 runs 13 residues. For the CDR3, the DNA is TGTGCCAGCACCCAACGAGTGAACACTGAAGCTTTCTTT. Translating gives CASTQRVNTEAFF.

The chain is built from TRBV9 and TRBJ2-5; D unresolved. V gave up 0 bases and J gave up 2 bases, with 11 bases separating them. From germline, CDR1 is SGDLS and CDR2 YYNGEE. CDR3 length: 15 residues. The CDR3 sequence is CASSVGTRLQETQYF. The CDR3 region has the DNA TGTGCCAGCAGCGTAGGAACCAGACTTCAAGAGACCCAGTACTTC.

This clone came up a few times. CDR3 bases: TGCGCCAGCAGTGCGGGGACAGGGAATTCACCCCTCCACTTT. Its translation: CASSAGTGNSPLHF. The chain employs TRBV10-1 and TRBJ1-6, with 9 bases matching TRBD1. The J segment lost 7 bases and the V segment lost 4 bases, leaving 2 bases of the junction unmatched. Germline V gene lookup returns CDR1 WNHNN and CDR2 SYGVQD (reference sequence). The CDR3 consists of 14 residues.

The chain employs TRBV7-8 and TRBJ1-4, with 11 positions matching TRBD1. The CDR3 consists of 18 residues. CDR1 and CDR2 (germline): SGHVS, FQNEAQ. Germline trimming cut 2 bases from V and 2 bases from J; bases unmatched to any gene: 7. In DNA, the CDR3 is TGTGCCAGCAGCTTAAGTCCCGGGACAGGGGGGACTAATGAAAAACTGTTTTTT. Amino acid sequence: CASSLSPGTGGTNEKLFF.

The genes are TRBV27 and TRBJ2-7, with 7 bases lining up with TRBD1. The CDR3 loop spans 14 amino acids. V shed 3 bases and J 6 bases; nucleotides not matched to a gene: 8. Per the germline V gene, CDR1 is MNHEY and CDR2 is SMNVEV (reference sequence). As DNA, the CDR3 is TGTGCCAGCAGTTTCGTAGGGGGCGCGTCCGAGCAGTACTTC. Amino acid sequence: CASSFVGGASEQYF.

This sequence joins TRBV19 and TRBJ1-1, with 9 positions matching TRBD1. Germline trimming cut 6 bases from V and 8 bases from J; bases unmatched to any gene: 10. The CDR3 extends over 14 amino acids. Per germline, CDR1 LNHDA and CDR2 SQIVND (reference sequence). The CDR3 bases are TGTGCCAGTAGGTATACAGGGGGCATCTTGGAAGCTTTCTTT. Translation: CASRYTGGILEAFF.

CDR3 nucleotide sequence: TGTGCCAGCAACTTCGACAGGGACTATGGCTACACCTTC. This gives the protein CASNFDRDYGYTF. The chain employs TRBV5-5 and TRBJ1-2, with 7 bases aligning to TRBD1. With 6 bases clipped from V and 3 bases from J, the junction kept 5 bases outside the gene matches. The CDR3 totals 13 residues. The germline gives CDR1 SGHKS, CDR2 YYEKEE (reference sequence). Together with reference TRBV5-5 and TRBJ1-2, the CDR3 gives the full variable domain: DAGVTQSPTHLIKTRGQQVTLRCSPISGHKSVSWYQQVLGQGPQFIFQYYEKEERGRGNFPDRFSARQFPNYSSELNVNALLLGDSALYLCASNFDRDYGYTFGSGTRLTVV.

The rearrangement joins TRBV27 to TRBJ2-1; 7 positions agree with TRBD1. With V trimmed by 3 bases and J by 8 bases, 7 bases remained unmatched. The CDR3 loop spans 14 amino acids. Germline loops: CDR1 MNHEY, CDR2 SMNVEV (reference sequence). CDR3 protein: CASSFRQGGDEQFF. The CDR3 region has the DNA TGTGCCAGCAGTTTCCGACAGGGCGGCGATGAGCAGTTCTTC.

The chain has TRBV11-2 and TRBJ2-7, with D maybe TRBD2 (5 bases). The ends were cut back, 5 bases at V and 7 bases at J, with 18 bases in the middle. Germline V gives CDR1 SGHAT, CDR2 FQNNGV. The length of the CDR3 is 14 residues. The CDR3 DNA follows: TGTGCCAGCAGCCCCTTCCCAATCGGAGGAGAGCAGTACTTC. It encodes CASSPFPIGGEQYF.

The V and J genes are TRBV18 and TRBJ2-1; D may be TRBD1 (6 bases). V lost 6 bases and J lost 5, with 17 bases in between. The CDR3 covers 15 residues. The germline V gene encodes CDR1 KGHSH and CDR2 LQKENI. DNA for the CDR3: TGTGCCAGCTCTCGACGTAGACAGGTCGACAATGAGCAGTTCTTC. This translates into CASSRRRQVDNEQFF. The full variable domain, rest sourced from reference TRBV18 and TRBJ2-1, is NAGVMQNPRHLVRRRGQEARLRCSPMKGHSHVYWYRQLPEEGLKFMVYLQKENIIDESGMPKERFSAEFPKEGPSILRIQQVVRGDSAAYFCASSRRRQVDNEQFFGPGTRLTVL.

A single count supports this clone. The chain links TRBV7-9 to TRBJ1-2; D is ambiguous. Germline V gene lookup returns CDR1 SEHNR and CDR2 FQNEAQ (reference sequence). The CDR3 spans 13 residues. V was cut by 3 bases and J by 3 bases, with 8 bases left in between. The CDR3 region is CASSLGRYYGYTF. The CDR3 coding sequence is TGTGCCAGCAGCTTGGGCAGATACTATGGCTACACCTTC.

This clone was counted a few times. The V gene is TRBV2, the J gene TRBJ2-5; 9 nucleotides match TRBD2. Germline lookup yields CDR1 SNHLY and CDR2 FYNNEI. V was clipped by 7 bases and J by 6 bases; unmatched bases: 12. This CDR3 is 15 amino acids long. DNA of the CDR3: TGTGCCAGCACCTGGGCGGCGGGGGGGAGGCAGACCCAGTACTTC. Its translation: CASTWAAGGRQTQYF. Using reference TRBV2 and TRBJ2-5 for the parts outside the CDR3, the full variable domain is EPEVTQTPSHQVTQMGQEVILRCVPISNHLYFYWYRQILGQKVEFLVSFYNNEISEKSEIFDDQFSVERPDGSNFTLKIRSTKLEDSAMYFCASTWAAGGRQTQYFGPGTRLLVL.

The V gene is TRBV9, the J gene TRBJ1-2, with 9 bases aligning to TRBD1. Germline assignment: CDR1 SGDLS and CDR2 YYNGEE. This CDR3 spans 16 amino acids. V lost 4 bases, J lost 8 bases, and 15 bases stayed unmatched. The DNA for the CDR3 is TGTGCCAGCAGCCCCCTGCAGGGACAGGGTTCGGTCGGCTACACCTTC. Amino acid sequence: CASSPLQGQGSVGYTF.

The chain joins TRBV29-1 to TRBJ2-5; 16 bases map to TRBD2. CDR3 size: 17 residues. V dropped 6 bases and J dropped 3; count of bases not matched to a gene: 10. Germline V CDR1 and CDR2: SQVTM, ANQGSEA. The CDR3 bases are TGCAGCGTGACTGGGACTAGCGGGGGGGCGAATGAAGAGACCCAGTACTTC. Translated: CSVTGTSGGANEETQYF.

The chain combines TRBV5-1 with TRBJ1-2; 11 positions agree with TRBD1. In germline, CDR1 is SGHRS, CDR2 YFSETQ. Losses at the gene ends were 3 bases for V and 13 bases for J; bases not matched to a gene: 8. The CDR3 totals 13 residues. CDR3 DNA sequence: TGCGCCAGCAGCTGGACAGGGGGCGATAGATCCACCTTC. This sequence encodes CASSWTGGDRSTF.

The rearrangement joins TRBV7-9 to TRBJ2-7; 12 positions agree with TRBD1. Germline CDR1 and CDR2: SEHNR and FQNEAQ (reference sequence). V shed 6 bases, J shed 2 bases, and the junction held 5 bases outside the gene matches. The CDR3 is 15 residues long. CDR3 loop: CASRRGTGGAYEQYF. Here the CDR3 DNA reads TGTGCCAGCAGGAGGGGGACAGGGGGCGCCTACGAGCAGTACTTC.

This sequence joins TRBV2 and TRBJ1-2; 10 bases match TRBD1. The germline CDR1 and CDR2 sequences are SNHLY and FYNNEI. The CDR3 loop spans 16 amino acids. Trimming at V came to 3 bases and at J to 2 bases, leaving 6 bases not matched to a gene. DNA of the CDR3: TGTGCCAGCAGTGAGCCGGGACAGGGGTTCAACTATGGCTACACCTTC. Its translation: CASSEPGQGFNYGYTF.

The V and J genes are TRBV2 and TRBJ2-1, with 7 nucleotides matching TRBD1. CDR1 and CDR2 from the germline V gene are SNHLY and FYNNEI. The CDR3 runs 13 residues. Unmatched junction bases numbered 6, after V lost 9 bases and J lost 4 bases. The CDR3 protein is CARRTGRYNEQFF. For the CDR3, the DNA is TGTGCCAGACGGACAGGCCGATACAATGAGCAGTTCTTC.

The rearrangement uses TRBV6-5 and TRBJ1-1, with D hard to call. The CDR3 has 11 amino acids. V lost 6 bases and J 2 bases, leaving 4 bases between the germline ends. Germline CDR1 is MNHEY and CDR2 is SVGAGI. The CDR3 region has the DNA TGTGCCAGCAGCGGTAACACTGAAGCTTTCTTT. This sequence encodes CASSGNTEAFF.

This chain joins TRBV10-3 and TRBJ2-2; possible D gene TRBD1, 5 bases. The germline gives CDR1 ENHRY, CDR2 SYGVKD. Trimming pared 5 bases from V and 3 bases from J, leaving 13 bases between. This CDR3 comprises 15 residues. CDR3 nucleotides: TGTGCCATCAGTAGTCAGGGCCCGGACACCGGGGAGCTGTTTTTT. This gives the protein CAISSQGPDTGELFF.

The V call is TRBV24-1, the J call TRBJ2-1, with D possibly being TRBD1 (6 bases). V was shortened by 3 bases and J by 6 bases, with 14 bases between the two germline ends. The CDR3 covers 15 residues. Germline CDR1 is KGHDR and CDR2 is SFDVKD. CDR3 residues: CATSDVGARGNEQFF. For the CDR3, the DNA is TGTGCCACCAGTGATGTGGGGGCCCGGGGCAATGAGCAGTTCTTC.

The chain uses TRBV6-5 and TRBJ1-4; D not resolved. CDR1 is MNHEY and CDR2 is SVGAGI in the germline V gene. This CDR3 contains 15 residues. Between the trimmed V and J ends, which lost 7 bases and 0 bases, there was a span of 12 bases. The CDR3 bases are TGTGCCAGCACTACTAATCCTGCAACTAATGAAAAACTGTTTTTT. It yields the protein CASTTNPATNEKLFF.

CDR3 amino acids: CASSEGGFSYNEQFF. In DNA form, the CDR3 reads TGTGCCAGCAGTGAAGGCGGTTTTTCCTACAATGAGCAGTTCTTC. The rearrangement links TRBV2 to TRBJ2-1, with D hard to call. Looked up from germline, CDR1 is SNHLY and CDR2 is FYNNEI. Trimming took off 1 base at V and 1 base at J, with 8 bases between the two ends. This CDR3 has 15 residues.

The rearrangement links TRBV9 to TRBJ1-1, with D hard to call. V gave up 0 bases and J gave up 0 bases, with 9 bases separating them. There are 15 residues in the CDR3. Per germline, CDR1 SGDLS and CDR2 YYNGEE. The CDR3 is CASSVVAGLNTEAFF. The CDR3 DNA reads as TGTGCCAGCAGCGTAGTTGCAGGTTTGAACACTGAAGCTTTCTTT.

The rearrangement uses TRBV5-1 and TRBJ1-4, with D possibly being TRBD1 (6 bases). Per germline, CDR1 SGHRS and CDR2 YFSETQ. CDR3 length: 15 residues. V was clipped by 4 bases and J by 2 bases, with 12 bases between them. CDR3 residues: CASSPQGTTNEKLFF. The CDR3 DNA follows: TGCGCCAGCAGCCCTCAGGGGACGACTAATGAAAAACTGTTTTTT.

On this clone itself: One junction end disagrees with the germline gene, perhaps due to a read error. The rearrangement joins TRBV30 to TRBJ2-2, with D maybe TRBD1 (5 bases). Germline V gene data show CDR1 as GTSNPN and CDR2 as SVGIG (reference sequence). The CDR3 has 15 residues. CDR3 sequence (DNA): TGTGCCTGGACCCTGGGGCCACTGAACGCCGGGGAGCTGTTTTTT. This translates into CAWTLGPLNAGELFF.